This TCR beta chain emerged from a study of T cell responses to AZD1222 COVID-19 vaccine (dated by TCRdb to about 2021). Regarding the study in general: AZD1222 recipients whose second dose came at about 4 weeks and those whose second dose came at about 12 weeks were combined into one group, since spike-specific TCR depth and breadth did not differ between the two schedules. TCR sequencing was performed for 233 trial participants, of whom 200 to 210 were given two doses of AZD1222 and roughly 25 were given two doses of MenACWY control vaccine. Enrollment into the trials was organized by age into subgroups of 18-55, 56-69 and 70-plus years, and those subgroups contained roughly 150, 30 and 60 TCR-sequenced participants, respectively. Findings and caveats that apply to the study as a whole: Because no day 14 peak-response samples were available, repertoires were characterized only after the peak T cell response. Vaccine-associated CD4 TCRs spanned the whole spike protein, with dominant responses in regions 160-218 and 743-854. Participants were mostly white British and included more females than males, and it was suggested by the authors that clonal diversity may have been underestimated. Reportedly, almost half of the unique spike-specific TCRs recognized epitopes lying outside the regions that are mutated in the B.1.351 and B.1.1.7 variants. Conclusions about previously exposed vaccinees were limited because only six AZD1222 recipients were SARS-CoV-2 seropositive at baseline. The 56-69-year group was small, and its depth increase did not reach significance, likely because of low power. After two AZD1222 doses, both the breadth and the depth of spike-specific TCRs were significantly higher than at day 0 and than in MenACWY recipients.

The CDR3 regions of human TCRbeta chains were analyzed by immunosequencing. As for how the authors treated the data: Repertoire TCRs were checked for matches against a reference library of SARS-CoV-2-specific TCRs that had been generated using the MIRA antigen-specificity platform. Breadth was defined as the fraction of unique TCRs that were SARS-CoV-2-associated. Depth was defined as the fraction of total T cells that were SARS-CoV-2-associated. Using the MIRA data, every spike-specific TCR was mapped to the spike region that the TCR reacted to and assigned to either a CD4 or a CD8 class. Log10-transformed breadth and depth values were compared by one-way ANOVA with Sidak's multiple comparisons tests. TCRdb provides this immuneACCESS table in a form limited to in-frame rearrangements. Some clones are lacking; in checked studies, under half of them reflect an unresolved V gene, and why the rest are absent is not known. That table gives V, J and clone size, and the DNA gave D and trimming. The sample data list around 110,000 clones, and 92% of these were observed just once. Approximately 1.7% of the sample rests with the top ten.

What this sample's time point label stands for: baseline before first vaccination. Samples from vaccinated people were obtained from the UK trials COV001 and COV002, which included a single-blind randomized controlled phase 2/3 trial of AZD1222 (ChAdOx1 nCoV-19) in healthy adults. For TCRbeta chain sequencing, PBMC samples from trial participants were taken at day 0 and at day 28 after the second dose. With regard to this clone: The antigen it recognizes is unknown. No qualities accompany the bases; no much larger clone lies one base away.

V and J lose 3 bases and 4 bases, and a span of 12 bases separates them. CDR1 and CDR2 are drawn from the germline V gene (reference sequence): LNHDA, SQIVND. From the cysteine through the phenylalanine, the CDR3 covers 15 amino acids. The entry retains the CDR3 DNA only, 45 bases that are in frame from base 1. Source: peripheral blood, taken on day 0 of AZD1222 vaccination. The TCR was taken from an adult in good health. The V gene is TRBV19 and the J gene is TRBJ2-2; a tentative D match to TRBD2 spans 6 bases. The CDR3 reads CASSISGTPTGELFF. The sequenced DNA: TGTGCCAGTAGTATCTCCGGGACTCCCACCGGGGAGCTGTTTTTT.